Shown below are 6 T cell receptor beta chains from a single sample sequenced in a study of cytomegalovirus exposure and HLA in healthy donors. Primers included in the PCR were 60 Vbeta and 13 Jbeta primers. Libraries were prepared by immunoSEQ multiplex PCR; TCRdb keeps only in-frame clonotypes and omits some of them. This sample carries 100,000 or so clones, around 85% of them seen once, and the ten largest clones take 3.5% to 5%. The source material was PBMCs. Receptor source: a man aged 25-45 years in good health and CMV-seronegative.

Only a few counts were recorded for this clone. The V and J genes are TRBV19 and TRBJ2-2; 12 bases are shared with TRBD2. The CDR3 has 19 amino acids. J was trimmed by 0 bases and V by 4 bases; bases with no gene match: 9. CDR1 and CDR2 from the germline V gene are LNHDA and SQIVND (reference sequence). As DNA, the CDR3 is TGTGCCAGTAGTAACCCCTCTAGCGGGGGGGCCTCGAACACCGGGGAGCTGTTTTTT. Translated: CASSNPSSGGASNTGELFF.

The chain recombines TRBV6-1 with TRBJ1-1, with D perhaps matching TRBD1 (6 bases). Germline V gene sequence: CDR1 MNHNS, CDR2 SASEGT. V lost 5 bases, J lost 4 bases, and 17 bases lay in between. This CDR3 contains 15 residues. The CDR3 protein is CASSPPTGLGTEAFF. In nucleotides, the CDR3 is TGTGCCAGCAGTCCACCGACAGGTCTAGGCACTGAAGCTTTCTTT.

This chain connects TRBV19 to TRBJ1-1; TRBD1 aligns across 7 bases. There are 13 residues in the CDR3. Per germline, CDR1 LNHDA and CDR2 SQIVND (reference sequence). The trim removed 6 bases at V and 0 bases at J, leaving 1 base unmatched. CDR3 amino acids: CASSGQVNTEAFF. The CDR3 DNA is TGTGCCAGTAGCGGACAGGTGAACACTGAAGCTTTCTTT.

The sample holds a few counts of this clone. The CDR3 reads CAWKRSYSSYEQYF. CDR3 nucleotides: TGTGCCTGGAAACGGTCGTATAGCTCCTACGAGCAGTACTTC. V is TRBV30 and J is TRBJ2-7; D uncertain. The CDR3 runs to 14 residues. V dropped 4 bases and J dropped 0 bases, with 13 bases sitting between them. Per the germline V gene, CDR1 is GTSNPN and CDR2 is SVGIG (reference sequence).

The CDR3 nucleotides read TGCAGCGTCCGGCCTTTGAGCGGGGCGCGGACTGAAGCTTTCTTT. Encoded protein: CSVRPLSGARTEAFF. The chain recombines TRBV29-1 with TRBJ1-1; the D gene is possibly TRBD1 (5 bases). CDR1 is SQVTM and CDR2 is ANQGSEA in the germline V gene. V was shortened by 6 bases and J by 5 bases, with 22 bases between the two germline ends. The CDR3 consists of 15 residues.

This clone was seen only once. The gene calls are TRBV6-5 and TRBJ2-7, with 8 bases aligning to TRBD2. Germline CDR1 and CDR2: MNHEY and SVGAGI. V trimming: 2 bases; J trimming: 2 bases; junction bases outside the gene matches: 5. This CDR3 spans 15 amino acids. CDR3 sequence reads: CASSYRLTSAYEQYF. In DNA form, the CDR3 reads TGTGCCAGCAGTTACCGCTTGACTAGCGCCTACGAGCAGTACTTC.